This T cell receptor (beta chain) is drawn from a study of regulatory T cells in long-lasting Graves disease. Study-wide points: TCR diversity in persistent Graves' patients was below that of newly diagnosed ones. TRBV28, TRBJ1-2 and TRBJ2-5 emerged as the favored segments in persistent disease.

To note about this clonotype: As yet, its antigen is unknown.

To make TCR beta libraries, researchers used iRepertoire HTBI primers and Arm-PCR of CDR3 regions. A single record per CDR3 protein comes from TCRdb applying MiXCR to the multiplex PCR reads. The repertoire holds more than 450,000 distinct CDR3 sequences, with under 20% as singletons. Described time point: newly diagnosed GD, antithyroid drugs for less than 3 months. PBMC-derived RNA was used for the TCR library. In this cohort, patients came from an endocrinology department located in Xi'an, China. V was clipped by 3 bases and J by 7 bases, with 10 bases between them. Germline V gene lookup returns CDR1 LNHDA and CDR2 SQIVND (reference sequence). The CDR3 extends over 13 amino acids. These records were also assigned to another study, of T cells in Graves' hyperthyroidism and ophthalmopathy. From that report: Uncontrolled infections, other autoimmune diseases, pregnancy or lactation led to exclusion of patients.

The clonotype comes from a man aged 40-49 years with Graves disease. This sequence joins TRBV19 and TRBJ2-1; D is unclear. Here the sequenced sample was peripheral blood mononuclear cells (PBMCs), taken at new diagnosis, from a patient treated with antithyroid drugs. CDR3 DNA sequence: TGTGCCAGTAGTATTTTGGCAGCTAATGAGCAGTTCTTC. It is translated as CASSILAANEQFF. Filled out from reference TRBV19 and TRBJ2-1, the complete variable domain reads DGGITQSPKYLFRKEGQNVTLSCEQNLNHDAMYWYRQDPGQGLRLIYYSQIVNDFQKGDIAEGYSVSREKKESFPLTVTSAQKNPTAFYLCASSILAANEQFFGPGTRLTVL.